The 31 T cell receptor beta chains below come from one sample, sequenced in a study of CD8 T cell repertoires and HIV-1 epitope variants. Measured with immunoSEQ multiplex PCR; TCRdb has only the in-frame clones, and not every one. The sample lists 90,000 or so clones, around 67% seen once, with roughly 25% in the top ten. Sequencing was carried out using uncultured baseline CD8+ T cells from peripheral blood mononuclear cells (PBMCs). These receptors were collected from a male donor with HIV.

V is TRBV7-3 and J is TRBJ2-2; D is unresolved. There are 14 residues in the CDR3. The V end lost 5 bases, the J end lost 0 bases, and 7 bases lay between the germline ends. CDR1 is SGHTA and CDR2 is FQGTGA in the germline V gene. CDR3 protein: CASSLQANTGELFF. The CDR3 DNA sequence: TGTGCCAGCAGCCTCCAGGCGAACACCGGGGAGCTGTTTTTT.

The CDR3 loop reads CASSLTAGTGATDTQYF. Here the CDR3 DNA reads TGTGCCAGCAGCTTGACGGCCGGGACAGGGGCCACAGATACGCAGTATTTT. This chain links TRBV5-6 with TRBJ2-3; 10 bases line up with TRBD1. J was trimmed by 2 bases and V by 1 base; bases with no gene match: 7. The germline CDR1 and CDR2 sequences are SGHDT and YYEEEE. The CDR3 spans 17 residues.

This clone was counted between two and nine times. The CDR3 DNA is TGTGCCAGCAGTTTAAACGCCCCTCTCAACGAGCAGTACTTC. The encoded protein is CASSLNAPLNEQYF. V usage is TRBV28 and J usage is TRBJ2-7; D is unclear. Germline-derived CDR1 and CDR2 are MDHEN and SYDVKM. V lost 2 bases and J lost 5, with 13 bases in between. The CDR3 runs to 14 residues.

The V and J genes are TRBV6-1 and TRBJ2-2, with D possibly matching TRBD2 (7 bases). The CDR3 consists of 16 residues. V lost 2 bases and J 6 bases, leaving 16 bases between the germline ends. Germline assignment: CDR1 MNHNS and CDR2 SASEGT. The CDR3 DNA reads as TGTGCCAGCAGTGAAAGAGGGGGGGGAGCCCCCGGGGAGCTGTTTTTT. Its protein is CASSERGGGAPGELFF.

The V gene is TRBV25-1, the J gene TRBJ1-2; D is perhaps TRBD1 (6 bases). The germline V gene encodes CDR1 MGHDK and CDR2 SYGVNS. V was cut by 9 bases and J by 5 bases, with 10 bases left in between. CDR3 length equals 11 residues. CDR3 DNA: TGTGCCAGTTCCCAGGGGTATGGCTACACCTTC. Encoded protein: CASSQGYGYTF.

The chain recombines TRBV7-2 with TRBJ2-7; no firm D call. The CDR3 consists of 16 residues. Germline assignment: CDR1 SGHTA and CDR2 FQGNSA. With 1 base removed from V and 2 bases from J, the gap between germline ends came to 15 bases. CDR3 region: CASSLERKKLPYEQYF. CDR3 sequence (DNA): TGTGCCAGCAGCTTAGAAAGGAAGAAATTACCCTACGAGCAGTACTTC.

The V and J genes are TRBV5-4 and TRBJ2-7; 9 bases are a match to TRBD1. The V and J ends lost 3 bases and 6 bases, in that order; junction bases with no gene match: 7. The CDR3 length is 14 residues. CDR1 SGHNT and CDR2 YYREEE come from the germline V gene (reference sequence). CDR3 sequence reads: CASSSRDRVREQYF. CDR3 nucleotides: TGTGCCAGCAGCTCCCGGGACAGGGTGCGCGAGCAGTACTTC. Full variable domain (outside the CDR3, taken from reference TRBV5-4 and TRBJ2-7): ETGVTQSPTHLIKTRGQQVTLRCSSQSGHNTVSWYQQALGQGPQFIFQYYREEENGRGNFPPRFSGLQFPNYSSELNVNALELDDSALYLCASSSRDRVREQYFGPGTRLTVT.

V usage is TRBV28 and J usage is TRBJ1-1; D is unclear. CDR3 length equals 12 residues. V was shortened by 7 bases and J by 1 base, with 7 bases between the two germline ends. Germline V gene lookup returns CDR1 MDHEN and CDR2 SYDVKM. Here the CDR3 DNA reads TGTGCCAGCATGGTCGGGAACACTGAAGCTTTCTTT. Translated: CASMVGNTEAFF.

The V gene is TRBV6-6, the J gene TRBJ1-5; D gene uncertain. Trimming stripped 7 bases from V and 1 base from J, with 11 bases between. This CDR3 is built from 14 residues. Germline loops: CDR1 MNHNY, CDR2 SVGAGI (reference sequence). CDR3 DNA sequence: TGTGCCAGCACCAATAGAGGGAGCAATCAGCCCCAGCATTTT. Its translation is CASTNRGSNQPQHF.

The V gene is TRBV19, the J gene TRBJ2-3; perhaps D is TRBD1 or TRBD2 (6 bases each). The CDR3 length is 15 residues. V dropped 4 bases and J dropped 2 bases, with 13 bases sitting between them. CDR1 is LNHDA, CDR2 SQIVND, per germline (reference sequence). The CDR3 DNA is TGTGCCAGTAGTACAGACAGGACTAACACAGATACGCAGTATTTT. Its translation is CASSTDRTNTDTQYF. The full variable domain, rest sourced from reference TRBV19 and TRBJ2-3, is DGGITQSPKYLFRKEGQNVTLSCEQNLNHDAMYWYRQDPGQGLRLIYYSQIVNDFQKGDIAEGYSVSREKKESFPLTVTSAQKNPTAFYLCASSTDRTNTDTQYFGPGTRLTVL.

This clone was seen a single time. The DNA for the CDR3 is TGTGCCAGCAGTCCTGGGACAGAGACCAATGAAAAACTGTTTTTT. It translates to CASSPGTETNEKLFF. The chain carries TRBV6-1 and TRBJ1-4; 7 bases agree with TRBD1. The trim removed 5 bases at V and 5 bases at J, leaving 8 bases unmatched. CDR3 size: 15 residues. Germline V lookup: CDR1 MNHNS, CDR2 SASEGT.

The chain employs TRBV27 and TRBJ2-7, with unresolved D. V was shortened by 0 bases and J by 1 base, with 4 bases between the two germline ends. The germline gives CDR1 MNHEY, CDR2 SMNVEV (reference sequence). CDR3 length equals 13 residues. The CDR3 coding sequence is TGTGCCAGCAGTTTATCCCCTTCCTACGAGCAGTACTTC. It is translated as CASSLSPSYEQYF.

The V call is TRBV6-5, the J call TRBJ2-1; tentatively, D is TRBD1 (6 bases). The CDR3 is 13 residues long. V gave up 2 bases and J gave up 8 bases, with 10 bases separating them. Per the germline V gene, CDR1 is MNHEY and CDR2 is SVGAGI. DNA for the CDR3: TGTGCCAGCAGTTACCGAAAGGGGGATGAGCAGTTCTTC. Amino acid sequence: CASSYRKGDEQFF.

The V gene is TRBV23-1, the J gene TRBJ2-2; no definite D call. TRBV23-1 is an open reading frame whose function is uncertain. The V gene lost 3 bases and the J gene lost 2 bases, with 10 bases spanning the gap. The CDR3 runs 15 residues. The CDR3 DNA follows: TGCGCCAGCAGTCATCATCAGGAAAACACCGGGGAGCTGTTTTTT. Its protein product is CASSHHQENTGELFF.

The V call is TRBV18, the J call TRBJ2-3, with D possibly matching TRBD1 (6 bases). The CDR3 length is 17 residues. V shed 4 bases and J shed 0 bases, with 17 bases lying between them. From germline, CDR1 is KGHSH and CDR2 LQKENI. The CDR3 loop reads CASSLRRDTRSTDTQYF. DNA for the CDR3: TGTGCCAGCTCACTACGAAGGGACACACGAAGCACAGATACGCAGTATTTT.

This clone was recorded at least ten times. The chain recombines TRBV7-9 with TRBJ2-1; no reliable D call. In germline, CDR1 is SEHNR, CDR2 FQNEAQ (reference sequence). This CDR3 spans 12 amino acids. V lost 1 base, J lost 8 bases, and 6 bases lay in between. The CDR3 is CASSLDPDEQFF. CDR3 nucleotide sequence: TGTGCCAGCAGCTTAGATCCGGATGAGCAGTTCTTC.

The rearrangement links TRBV28 to TRBJ1-6; D remains ambiguous. Germline V gene lookup returns CDR1 MDHEN and CDR2 SYDVKM. The CDR3 spans 14 residues. V was shortened by 2 bases and J by 6 bases, with 8 bases between the two germline ends. DNA for the CDR3: TGTGCCAGCAGTTTAAGGCAGTCTAATTCACCCCTCCACTTT. Its translation is CASSLRQSNSPLHF.

The rearrangement joins TRBV5-1 to TRBJ1-5, with D perhaps TRBD1 (6 bases). V lost 1 base and J 4 bases, leaving 12 bases between the germline ends. The CDR3 consists of 15 residues. Germline CDR1 reads SGHRS; CDR2 reads YFSETQ. CDR3 amino acids: CASSLIPGTNQPQHF. CDR3 coding DNA: TGCGCCAGCAGCTTGATCCCGGGGACAAATCAGCCCCAGCATTTT.

The V call is TRBV7-2, the J call TRBJ1-4, with D perhaps matching TRBD1 (5 bases). The V and J ends lost 5 bases and 8 bases respectively, with 15 bases between them. Germline CDR1 SGHTA, CDR2 FQGNSA. The CDR3 sequence is 14 residues long. CDR3 in DNA: TGTGCCAGCAGCCTAGGACCGGGGGAAGAAAAACTGTTTTTT. It specifies CASSLGPGEEKLFF.

The chain joins TRBV27 to TRBJ2-1; possibly TRBD2 for D (6 bases). CDR1 and CDR2 from the germline V gene are MNHEY and SMNVEV (reference sequence). V lost 5 bases to trimming and J lost 0 bases, with 11 bases between them. This CDR3 comprises 15 residues. The CDR3, as DNA: TGTGCCAGCAGTCCGGACGGGGGCTCCTACAATGAGCAGTTCTTC. This encodes CASSPDGGSYNEQFF.

This clone was detected ten times or more. The chain has TRBV25-1 and TRBJ1-2; no clear D. Trimming pared 4 bases from V and 8 bases from J, leaving 11 bases between. This CDR3 region has 12 residues. The germline gives CDR1 MGHDK, CDR2 SYGVNS. The CDR3 nucleotides are TGTGCCAGCAGTGTCCATATGGGAGGCTACACCTTC. Encoded protein: CASSVHMGGYTF.

The chain couples TRBV15 to TRBJ2-3; D is possibly TRBD2 (5 bases). Trimming took 0 bases from V and 2 from J, leaving 15 bases between them. Germline CDR1 LNHNV, CDR2 YYDKDF (reference sequence). The CDR3 length is 17 residues. The CDR3: CATSRDRGSANTDTQYF. CDR3 sequence (DNA): TGTGCCACCAGCAGAGATCGAGGGAGTGCGAACACAGATACGCAGTATTTT.

In its sample, this clone was seen once. The chain combines TRBV28 with TRBJ2-3; TRBD2 matches 14 bases. Germline loops: CDR1 MDHEN, CDR2 SYDVKM. The CDR3 has 15 amino acids. Trimming at V came to 5 bases and at J to 4 bases, leaving 2 bases not matched to a gene. The CDR3 nucleotides read TGTGCCAGCAGTCAGACTAGCGGGGGGGCAGATACGCAGTATTTT. It is translated as CASSQTSGGADTQYF.

The CDR3 nucleotides are TGCGCCAGCAGCTTGGCAGGGTCTGCCTACGAGCAGTACTTC. Its translation is CASSLAGSAYEQYF. The chain links TRBV5-1 to TRBJ2-7; possible D gene TRBD1, 5 bases. The CDR3 extends over 14 amino acids. Germline CDR1 SGHRS, CDR2 YFSETQ. V shed 0 bases and J shed 2 bases, with 9 bases lying between them.

This chain uses TRBV6-6 with TRBJ1-4; TRBD1 matches 7 bases. This CDR3 has 14 amino acids. Germline CDR1 MNHNY, CDR2 SVGAGI (reference sequence). After removal of 6 bases from V and 6 bases from J, the junction contained 7 bases not matched to a gene. For the CDR3, the DNA is TGTGCCAGCAGACGGACAGGCATAGATGAAAAACTGTTTTTT. Translation gives CASRRTGIDEKLFF.

The rearrangement joins TRBV7-9 to TRBJ1-3; TRBD1 agrees at 7 bases. The junction had 7 bases not matched to a gene; V was cut back by 5 bases and J by 0 bases. CDR1 SEHNR and CDR2 FQNEAQ come from the germline V gene (reference sequence). The CDR3 has 16 amino acids. The chain's CDR3 is CASSPGQSLSGNTIYF. CDR3 DNA sequence: TGTGCCAGCAGCCCGGGACAGAGCCTCTCTGGAAACACCATATATTTT.

This chain connects TRBV6-6 to TRBJ1-4; TRBD1 aligns across 7 bases. V lost 6 bases and J lost 4; bases outside the gene matches: 5. Looked up from germline, CDR1 is MNHNY and CDR2 is SVGAGI (reference sequence). This CDR3 is built from 14 residues. CDR3: CASSPGTVNEKLFF. The CDR3 DNA is TGTGCCAGCAGCCCCGGGACAGTTAATGAAAAACTGTTTTTT.

J is TRBJ1-1 and V is TRBV27, with 11 nucleotides matching TRBD1. V lost 6 bases and J lost 1; bases outside the gene matches: 10. This CDR3 has 17 residues. From germline, CDR1 is MNHEY and CDR2 SMNVEV (reference sequence). In DNA form, the CDR3 reads TGTGCCAGCAGGACGGGACAGGGGGGAAGGGGGAACACTGAAGCTTTCTTT. Translation gives CASRTGQGGRGNTEAFF.

This clone occurred many times. V and J are TRBV7-8 and TRBJ2-3, with D possibly TRBD1 on 5 matching bases. Deletions cut 6 bases from V and 1 base from J, with 11 bases between. The CDR3 sequence is 14 residues long. Germline V CDR1 and CDR2: SGHVS, FQNEAQ. Written as DNA, the CDR3 is TGTGCCAGCAGAGGCAGGGCTGGCACAGATACGCAGTATTTT. Its translation is CASRGRAGTDTQYF.

This clone was picked up one time. The chain has TRBV6-5 and TRBJ2-2; 8 positions match TRBD2. The trim removed 1 base at V and 4 bases at J, leaving 5 bases unmatched. Germline CDR1 is MNHEY and CDR2 is SVGAGI. This CDR3 spans 16 amino acids. DNA for the CDR3: TGTGCCAGCAGTTACTTCAGGGCGGGAGGCACCGGGGAGCTGTTTTTT. This translates into CASSYFRAGGTGELFF.

The chain uses TRBV2 and TRBJ1-6; perhaps TRBD1 as D (6 bases). The germline V gene encodes CDR1 SNHLY and CDR2 FYNNEI. V was pared by 3 bases and J by 19 bases, with 22 bases between. The CDR3 consists of 14 residues. In nucleotides, the CDR3 is TGTGCCAGCAGTGAGATCCCCCAAGGGGGAGCCTCACACTTT. Its protein product is CASSEIPQGGASHF. Full variable domain (remainder filled in from reference TRBV2 and TRBJ1-6): EPEVTQTPSHQVTQMGQEVILRCVPISNHLYFYWYRQILGQKVEFLVSFYNNEISEKSEIFDDQFSVERPDGSNFTLKIRSTKLEDSAMYFCASSEIPQGGASHFGNGTRLTVT.